These 29 T cell receptor beta chains were all obtained from the same sample, sequenced in a study of blood T cells in healthy people across ages. The second PCR ran 7 to 11 cycles with a sample-barcoded 5' primer and J-beta primers. Each CDR3 protein gets one entry after TCRdb re-called the 5' RACE reads with MiXCR. Among over 500,000 distinct CDR3 sequences listed, over 40% were seen once. The sequenced sample consisted of blood. The origin of the receptors is a woman aged 80 or over in good health.

J is TRBJ2-3 and V is TRBV6-6, with D maybe TRBD1 (5 bases). Per germline, CDR1 MNHNY and CDR2 SVGAGI (reference sequence). The CDR3 covers 15 residues. V gave up 2 bases and J gave up 2 bases, with 11 bases separating them. This CDR3 is CASSYARGFTDTQYF. The CDR3 DNA sequence: TGTGCCAGCAGTTACGCAAGGGGTTTCACAGATACGCAGTATTTT.

This clonotype has more than one count but fewer than ten. This chain links TRBV18 with TRBJ2-5; tentatively, D is TRBD1 (5 bases). Germline values: CDR1 KGHSH, CDR2 LQKENI. Trimming shortened V by 2 bases and J by 6 bases, and 19 bases separated the two germline ends. The CDR3 sequence is 16 residues long. This chain's CDR3 is CASSPKSGTGEKTQYF. Written as DNA, the CDR3 is TGTGCCAGCTCACCAAAGTCTGGTACAGGAGAAAAGACCCAGTACTTC.

This clonotype was counted only a few times. The V call is TRBV29-1, the J call TRBJ2-7; D assignment may be TRBD1 or TRBD2 (5 bases each). Germline V lookup: CDR1 SQVTM, CDR2 ANQGSEA. The ends were cut back, 4 bases at V and 1 base at J, with 23 bases in the middle. This CDR3 contains 17 residues. The CDR3, as DNA: TGCAGCGTTGTCATGAAGTCGGAGAGGGGACCTTCCTACGAGCAGTACTTC. It is translated as CSVVMKSERGPSYEQYF.

This clonotype came up many times. The V call is TRBV10-3, the J call TRBJ2-1; 11 bases agree with TRBD2. Germline assignment: CDR1 ENHRY and CDR2 SYGVKD. The V segment lost 4 bases and the J segment 5 bases; nucleotides outside the gene matches: 7. The CDR3 covers 16 residues. The CDR3: CAISVLGTSGNNEQFF. In DNA form, the CDR3 reads TGTGCCATCAGTGTCTTGGGGACTAGCGGTAACAATGAGCAGTTCTTC.

The genes are TRBV7-2 and TRBJ2-1, with D tentatively TRBD2 (6 bases). Trimming pared 5 bases from V and 3 bases from J, leaving 11 bases between. Germline CDR1 and CDR2: SGHTA and FQGNSA. The length of the CDR3 is 14 residues. CDR3: CASSPGGDYNEQFF. The CDR3, as DNA: TGTGCCAGCAGCCCCGGGGGAGACTACAATGAGCAGTTCTTC.

This clonotype showed up just a few times. This rearrangement joins TRBV12-3 or TRBV12-4 to TRBJ1-6; 7 bases align to TRBD1. The V gene end was trimmed by 0 bases and the J gene end by 10 bases; junction bases not matched to a gene: 3. The length of the CDR3 is 14 residues. CDR3 nucleotide sequence: TGTGCCAGCAGTTTAGCGGGACAGAGGTCACCCCTCCACTTT. Encoded protein: CASSLAGQRSPLHF.

The rearrangement uses TRBV29-1 and TRBJ2-7; possibly TRBD2 for D (5 bases). The CDR3 loop spans 14 amino acids. V lost 7 bases and J 7 bases, leaving 23 bases between the germline ends. Germline V gives CDR1 SQVTM, CDR2 ANQGSEA. DNA for the CDR3: TGCAGCGCCAGAAAACGGGAATTAAGCAATGAGCAGTACTTC. As protein: CSARKRELSNEQYF.

The chain uses TRBV2 and TRBJ2-1, with unresolved D. The V gene's germline CDR1 is SNHLY and CDR2 FYNNEI. Trimming removed 3 bases at V and 2 bases at J, with 8 bases between. The CDR3 sequence is 14 residues long. The DNA for the CDR3 is TGTGCCAGCAGTGAGTCAACCACCTACAATGAGCAGTTCTTC. Amino acid sequence: CASSESTTYNEQFF. The variable domain in full, completed from reference TRBV2 and TRBJ2-1, reads EPEVTQTPSHQVTQMGQEVILRCVPISNHLYFYWYRQILGQKVEFLVSFYNNEISEKSEIFDDQFSVERPDGSNFTLKIRSTKLEDSAMYFCASSESTTYNEQFFGPGTRLTVL.

This clonotype was counted ten times or more. V and J are TRBV7-2 and TRBJ2-5, with D possibly being TRBD1 (6 bases). The CDR3 is 14 residues long. V shed 5 bases and J shed 3 bases, with 13 bases lying between them. The germline gives CDR1 SGHTA, CDR2 FQGNSA. The CDR3 here is CASSPGHLEETQYF. The CDR3 DNA sequence: TGTGCCAGCAGCCCGGGACACCTAGAAGAGACCCAGTACTTC.

A remark on this clonotype: A read error may be the cause here, since a much bigger clone is one base away. The genes are TRBV6-1 and TRBJ2-3, with D tentatively TRBD1 or TRBD2 (7 bases each). Germline values: CDR1 MNHNS, CDR2 SASEGT. This CDR3 region has 16 residues. The CDR3 is CASSEPGGVSIDTQYF. CDR3 DNA sequence: TGTGCCAGCAGTGAGCCAGGGGGGGTTAGCATAGATACGCAGTATTTT.

This clonotype has at least ten counts. The chain uses TRBV5-5 and TRBJ2-3; 7 bases match TRBD1. Per germline, CDR1 SGHKS and CDR2 YYEKEE (reference sequence). Germline trimming cut 4 bases from V and 8 bases from J; bases unmatched to any gene: 10. The CDR3 has 14 residues. Written as DNA, the CDR3 is TGTGCCAGCAGCACCGGGACAGTATTCGGTACGCAGTATTTT. This gives the protein CASSTGTVFGTQYF.

V gene TRBV28 combines with J gene TRBJ2-5, with TRBD2 matching over 11 bases. After removal of 7 bases from V and 1 base from J, the junction contained 5 bases not matched to a gene. There are 15 residues in the CDR3. Germline V lookup: CDR1 MDHEN, CDR2 SYDVKM. This chain's CDR3 is CASTLLAGAQETQYF. The DNA of the CDR3 is TGTGCCAGCACATTACTAGCGGGGGCCCAAGAGACCCAGTACTTC.

This clonotype was observed at least ten times. The rearrangement uses TRBV7-2 and TRBJ1-5, with 7 bases identical to TRBD1. J lost 4 bases, V lost 4 bases, and 4 bases had no gene match. From germline, CDR1 is SGHTA and CDR2 FQGNSA. CDR3 length equals 14 residues. This CDR3 reads CASSSGTANQPQHF. The DNA for the CDR3 is TGTGCCAGCAGCTCCGGGACAGCGAATCAGCCCCAGCATTTT.

The rearrangement links TRBV7-9 to TRBJ2-1, with D possibly called TRBD1 or TRBD2 (5 bases each). The CDR3 is 15 amino acids. Germline CDR1 is SEHNR and CDR2 is FQNEAQ (reference sequence). For the CDR3, the DNA is TGTGCATTGAGGGGTGCCATTGGCTCCTACAATGAGCAGTTCTTC. Protein product: CALRGAIGSYNEQFF.

The chain uses TRBV28 and TRBJ2-5; D is perhaps TRBD1 or TRBD2 (7 bases each). The assigned J gene may be wrong: the sequence end matches TRBJ2-7 better. Germline-derived CDR1 and CDR2 are MDHEN and SYDVKM. CDR3 length: 15 amino acids. CDR3 nucleotide sequence: TGTGCCAGCACATCCCCCACAGGGGAGGGATACGAGCAGTACTTC. Encoded protein: CASTSPTGEGYEQYF.

The chain is built from TRBV29-1 and TRBJ2-7; 7 bases are shared with TRBD1. Germline V CDR1 and CDR2: SQVTM, ANQGSEA. V shed 8 bases, J shed 6 bases, and the junction held 7 bases outside the gene matches. The CDR3 totals 11 residues. The CDR3 is CSIPTGPEQYF. CDR3 DNA: TGCAGCATCCCGACAGGGCCCGAGCAGTACTTC.

Of note for this clonotype: This may arise from a read error, as a much more abundant clone is one base away. The chain is built from TRBV9 and TRBJ2-5, with 7 bases identical to TRBD2. The CDR3 sequence is 15 residues long. Trimming removed 2 bases from V and 1 base from J; junction bases left unmatched: 5. Germline CDR1 reads SGDLS; CDR2 reads YYNGEE. In DNA form, the CDR3 reads TGTGCCAGCAGCGTGTGGTCTAGCGGCCAAGAGACCCAGTACTTC. Its translation: CASSVWSSGQETQYF.

V gene TRBV2 combines with J gene TRBJ2-7, with a possible D match to TRBD1 (6 bases). The CDR3 loop spans 13 amino acids. V was cut by 8 bases and J by 1 base, with 12 bases left in between. CDR1 SNHLY and CDR2 FYNNEI come from the germline V gene. Here the CDR3 DNA reads TGTGCCAGCCGCAAGGACAGTTCCTACGAGCAGTACTTC. Translation gives CASRKDSSYEQYF. The complete variable domain, with remaining parts taken from reference TRBV2 and TRBJ2-7, reads EPEVTQTPSHQVTQMGQEVILRCVPISNHLYFYWYRQILGQKVEFLVSFYNNEISEKSEIFDDQFSVERPDGSNFTLKIRSTKLEDSAMYFCASRKDSSYEQYFGPGTRLTVT.

This clonotype showed up just once. A much more abundant neighbour one base away suggests this may be a read error. The genes are TRBV6-2 or TRBV6-3 and TRBJ2-5; D remains unclear. The germline CDR1 and CDR2 sequences are MNHEY and SVGEGT. CDR3 length equals 14 residues. Between the trimmed V and J ends, which lost 2 bases and 11 bases, there was a span of 18 bases. CDR3 sequence: CASSYPDQANEQYF. CDR3 sequence (DNA): TGTGCCAGCAGTTACCCCGACCAGGCCAATGAGCAGTACTTC.

This clonotype was picked up one time. Mismatch with germline at one junction end may stem from a read error. The chain couples TRBV28 to TRBJ2-1; perhaps TRBD1 as D (6 bases). Germline V gives CDR1 MDHEN, CDR2 SYDVKM. This CDR3 is 14 amino acids long. CDR3 coding DNA: TGTACCAGCAGTTTAAGCAGGGGTTACAATGAGCAGTTCTTC. Translation gives CTSSLSRGYNEQFF. The variable domain in full, completed from reference TRBV28 and TRBJ2-1, reads DVKVTQSSRYLVKRTGEKVFLECVQDMDHENMFWYRQDPGLGLRLIYFSYDVKMKEKGDIPEGYSVSREKKERFSLILESASTNQTSMYLCTSSLSRGYNEQFFGPGTRLTVL.

The sample holds many counts of this clonotype. The V and J genes are TRBV11-3 and TRBJ2-2; 9 nucleotides line up with TRBD1. Trimming at V came to 1 base and at J to 3 bases, leaving 0 bases not matched to a gene. Per germline, CDR1 SGHNT and CDR2 YENEEA. This CDR3 comprises 15 residues. The CDR3 here is CASSLGQGDTGELFF. Here the CDR3 DNA reads TGTGCCAGCAGCTTAGGACAGGGGGACACCGGGGAGCTGTTTTTT.

The CDR3 reads CATSGGPSTDTQYF. CDR3 sequence (DNA): TGTGCCACCAGCGGCGGACCTAGCACAGATACGCAGTATTTT. This chain connects TRBV6-5 to TRBJ2-3; the D gene is possibly TRBD2 (5 bases). V was trimmed by 10 bases and J by 0 bases, leaving 14 bases between them. Germline V gene sequence: CDR1 MNHEY, CDR2 SVGAGI. This CDR3 has 14 residues.

This clonotype was counted between two and nine times. A read error may be the cause here, since a much bigger clone is one base away. The CDR3 region is CASSVPGGNEQYF. CDR3 coding DNA: TGTGCCAGCAGTGTTCCCGGTGGGAATGAGCAGTACTTC. V is TRBV6-5 and J is TRBJ2-7; D gene ambiguous. Germline CDR1 and CDR2: MNHEY and SVGAGI. Trimming shortened V by 5 bases and J by 7 bases, and 15 bases separated the two germline ends. The CDR3 consists of 13 residues.

In this sample, this clonotype turned up many times. The gene calls are TRBV5-1 and TRBJ2-1; the match to TRBD2 covers 10 bases. Germline loops: CDR1 SGHRS, CDR2 YFSETQ. There are 15 residues in the CDR3. V shed 2 bases and J 3 bases; nucleotides not matched to a gene: 2. The CDR3 region has the DNA TGCGCCAGCAGCTTACTAGCGGGGAACTACAATGAGCAGTTCTTC. Residues: CASSLLAGNYNEQFF.

This clonotype was detected ten times or more. V and J are TRBV18 and TRBJ2-1; the D is unclear. CDR1 is KGHSH, CDR2 LQKENI, per germline. Trimming took off 6 bases at V and 0 bases at J, with 9 bases between the two ends. The CDR3 has 14 residues. The CDR3 DNA follows: TGTGCCAGCTCTTTTAGGGCCTCCTACAATGAGCAGTTCTTC. Translating gives CASSFRASYNEQFF.

Regarding this clonotype: This may stem from a read error, because a much larger clone lies one nucleotide away. CDR3 sequence reads: CASSDPKALDYGYTF. CDR3 sequence (DNA): TGTGCCAGCAGTGATCCTAAGGCCCTTGACTATGGCTACACCTTC. This chain links TRBV25-1 with TRBJ1-2; D is undetermined. This CDR3 is built from 15 residues. Germline V lookup: CDR1 MGHDK, CDR2 SYGVNS. Trimming took 3 bases from V and 3 from J, leaving 14 bases between them.

This clonotype occurred many times. This sequence joins TRBV3-1 and TRBJ2-1; perhaps TRBD2 as D (7 bases). Trimming removed 2 bases at V and 5 bases at J, with 16 bases between. CDR3 length: 16 residues. Germline V lookup: CDR1 LGHDT, CDR2 YNNKEL (reference sequence). CDR3 nucleotide sequence: TGTGCCAGCAGCCAACCGACTAGCCGGGGGCACAATGAGCAGTTCTTC. This sequence encodes CASSQPTSRGHNEQFF.

This clonotype was picked up many times. The V gene is TRBV7-3, the J gene TRBJ2-3; 7 bases fit TRBD1. The germline V gene has CDR1 SGHTA and CDR2 FQGTGA. V trimming: 2 bases; J trimming: 6 bases; junction bases outside the gene matches: 17. The CDR3 is made up of 18 amino acids. This CDR3 is CASSLYSRAGGNVDTQYF. The CDR3 coding sequence is TGTGCCAGCAGCTTATATTCACGGGCAGGGGGAAATGTCGATACGCAGTATTTT.

Of note for this clonotype: A much larger clone lies one base from this, so it may be a read error. V usage is TRBV27 and J usage is TRBJ2-7, with TRBD2 as a possible D gene (5 bases). Germline V gene lookup returns CDR1 MNHEY and CDR2 SMNVEV (reference sequence). The CDR3 spans 14 residues. The CDR3 DNA follows: TGTGCCAGCAGTTTATCTCCGGGAAACTACGAGCGGTACTTC. This gives the protein CASSLSPGNYERYF.